This is a list of T cell receptor beta chains from one sample in a study of T cell repertoires in cytomegalovirus infection. MiXCR, run by TCRdb on the reads, gives a single entry per CDR3 protein. The sample yields 100,000 to 150,000 distinct CDR3 sequences, roughly 25% seen once. Their antigens are not known. Sequenced input: PBMCs, sequenced either directly or after in vitro stimulation (not recorded which). These receptors were collected from a human donor in good health (CMV status not recorded). Some clones in this sample may be carry-over from other donors' samples. CDR3s include the opening cysteine and the closing phenylalanine or tryptophan. A D gene is named only where the DNA matches it firmly. Not every row has a clone size; where given, it reads once, few, many or a size class.

TGTGCCAGCACGCTTGAGGCTTCTGTAGCCAAAAACATTCAGTACTTC CASTLEASVAKNIQYF . TRBV2 once TRBJ2-4
TGTGCCAGCAGCTTAGCTCAGCGGGCCTACAATGAGCAGTTCTTC CASSLAQRAYNEQFF . TRBV7-6 . TRBJ2-1
TGTGCCAGCAGCTCTACGGTGGCTGAAGAGACCCAGTACTTC CASSSTVAEETQYF . TRBV7-2 many TRBJ2-5
TGTGCCAGCTCACCCGGCCTCGATGAGCAGTTCTTC CASSPGLDEQFF . TRBV18 few TRBJ2-1
TGTGCCAGCAGCTTATCAGGGACTCATGGCTACACCTTC CASSLSGTHGYTF . TRBV7-9 few TRBJ1-2
TGTGCCAGCAGCTTCGGACAGGTCCAAGAGACCCAGTACTTC CASSFGQVQETQYF TRBD1 TRBV7-2 few TRBJ2-5
TGTGCCAGCAGCCTGGGACAGCGCAATCAGCCCCAGCATTTT CASSLGQRNQPQHF TRBD1 TRBV5-6 . TRBJ1-5
TGCAGTGCTAGAGATCCAAGCGGGGCCTACGAGCAGTACTTC CSARDPSGAYEQYF TRBD2 TRBV20-1 . TRBJ2-7
TGTGCCAGCAGAAGACAGGACTATGGCTACACCTTC CASRRQDYGYTF . TRBV6-6 . TRBJ1-2
TGTGCCAGCAGTTTCGGGGGACTAGCGGGGCCTTACTCCTACGAGCAGTACTTC CASSFGGLAGPYSYEQYF TRBD2 TRBV28 many TRBJ2-7
TGTGCCAGCAGTTTCGTGGGGAATGAGCAGTTCTTC CASSFVGNEQFF . TRBV27 few TRBJ2-1
TGTGCCAGCAGCTTTGGGACTATAACCGGGGAGCTGTTTTTT CASSFGTITGELFF TRBD2 TRBV7-3 . TRBJ2-2
TGTGCCAGCAGGTACAGGGCGAACACTGAAGCTTTCTTT CASRYRANTEAFF . TRBV12-3/TRBV12-4 . TRBJ1-1
TGTGCCATCAGTGAGACAGGATCTACCTACAATGAGCAGTTCTTC CAISETGSTYNEQFF . TRBV10-3 few TRBJ2-1
TGTGCCAGTACGCCTCAGGGCAGGGGGCAAACTGAAGCTTTCTTT CASTPQGRGQTEAFF TRBD1 TRBV19 . TRBJ1-1
TGTGCCAGTAGTATAGCGCGGCCCACGGTCCACCCGCATTTT CASSIARPTVHPHF . TRBV19 . TRBJ1-5
TGTGCCAGCTGGGGTTCCCTTCGGACAGGGGGCGGCCGGACCGAGCAGTACTTC CASWGSLRTGGGRTEQYF TRBD1 TRBV6-2/TRBV6-3 . TRBJ2-7
TGTGCCAGCAGAGAAGGGACAGTCTTGGGAGGAGATACGCAGTATTTT CASREGTVLGGDTQYF . TRBV5-3 . TRBJ2-3
TGTGCCAGCAGCCACGGGACAGGGGACCCCGGGGAGCTGTTTTTT CASSHGTGDPGELFF TRBD1 TRBV6-5 . TRBJ2-2
TGTGCCAGCAGCCAAAGGACTAGCGGAGAGAATACGCAGTATTTT CASSQRTSGENTQYF TRBD2 TRBV7-6 few TRBJ2-3
TGTGCCAGCAGGAAGCAGGGTTTTAACACTGAAGCTTTCTTT CASRKQGFNTEAFF . TRBV5-6 . TRBJ1-1
TGTGCCAGCAGCTTAGCGGCCGGGTCTAATGAAAAACTGTTTTTT CASSLAAGSNEKLFF . TRBV7-2 many TRBJ1-4
TGTGCCAGCAGCTCACAGGGCTCCACCATATATTTT CASSSQGSTIYF . TRBV12-3/TRBV12-4 . TRBJ1-3
TGTGCCACCGGGCGGGGTAATGAGCAGTTCTTC CATGRGNEQFF . TRBV24-1 . TRBJ2-1
TGCAGTGCTCCGCAGGGGCGGACTGAAGCTTTCTTT CSAPQGRTEAFF . TRBV20-1 . TRBJ1-1
TGTGCCAGCAGCCGTATTCACCTGCAACAAGAGACCCAGTACTTC CASSRIHLQQETQYF . TRBV7-6 . TRBJ2-5
TGTGCCAGCAGCCTCCCCCTTGGGCCCCAAGAGACCCAGTACTTC CASSLPLGPQETQYF . TRBV7-9 . TRBJ2-5
TGTGCCAGCAGCTTCGTAGCGGGAGGGCCGGTTGAGCAGTTCTTC CASSFVAGGPVEQFF TRBD2 TRBV7-2 many TRBJ2-1
TGTGCCAGCAGCCCAGGACTAGCGGGTTCCGATGAGCAGTTCTTC CASSPGLAGSDEQFF TRBD2 TRBV9 . TRBJ2-1
TGTGCCAGCAGACCGGGACAGGGGGCCTTTGGCTACACCTTC CASRPGQGAFGYTF TRBD1 TRBV25-1 few TRBJ1-2
TGTGCCAGCAGCCGCCGGACAGGGAGGAATGAAAAACTGTTTTTT CASSRRTGRNEKLFF TRBD1 TRBV12-3/TRBV12-4 . TRBJ1-4
TGTGCCAGCAGCTTAGTCGGTTCTAGCTCCTACAATGAGCAGTTCTTC CASSLVGSSSYNEQFF . TRBV11-2 few TRBJ2-1
TGTGCCAGCAGGCTAAGCGGGAGGGCCCAGTATAGGCAGTTCTTC CASRLSGRAQYRQFF TRBD2 TRBV12-3/TRBV12-4 few TRBJ2-1
TGTGCCAGCAGCTTAGGCCGCCGATCGCAGGGGGCTAAAGCTTTCTTT CASSLGRRSQGAKAFF TRBD1 TRBV7-2 many TRBJ1-1
TGCAGTGCTAGATCCGGGAGGGCCTCCAATGAGCAGTTCTTC CSARSGRASNEQFF TRBD2 TRBV20-1 . TRBJ2-1
TGTGCCAGCAGTTTATGGCAGGGGGCCCATGGCTACACCTTC CASSLWQGAHGYTF TRBD1 TRBV28 . TRBJ1-2
TGTGCCAGCAGTCGACTAGCGGGAGGAGGAAATGAGCAGTTCTTC CASSRLAGGGNEQFF TRBD2 TRBV6-2/TRBV6-3 many TRBJ2-1
TGTGCCAGCAGCTTTGGGAGAGGGCCCGCAGATGGCTACACCTTC CASSFGRGPADGYTF . TRBV7-8 many TRBJ1-2
TGTGCCAGCAGCTCGCCGGGCCAGCCCTATGGCTACACCTTC CASSSPGQPYGYTF . TRBV7-2 . TRBJ1-2
TGCAGTGCCATGGACGGACCCTACGAGCAGTACTTC CSAMDGPYEQYF . TRBV20-1 few TRBJ2-7